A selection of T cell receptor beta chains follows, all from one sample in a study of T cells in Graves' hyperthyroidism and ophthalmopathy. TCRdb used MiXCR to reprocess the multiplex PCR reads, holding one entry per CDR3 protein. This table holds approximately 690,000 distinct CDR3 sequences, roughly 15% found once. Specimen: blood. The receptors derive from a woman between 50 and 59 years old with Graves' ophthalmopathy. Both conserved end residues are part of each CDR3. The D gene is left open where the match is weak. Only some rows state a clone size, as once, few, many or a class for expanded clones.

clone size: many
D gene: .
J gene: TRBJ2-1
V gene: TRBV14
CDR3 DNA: TGTGCCAGCAGCCAAGTTAGAGGGAGGATAAACAATGAGCAGTTCTTC
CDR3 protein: CASSQVRGRINNEQFF

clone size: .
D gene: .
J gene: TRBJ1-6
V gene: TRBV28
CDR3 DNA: TGTACCAGCAGTTTCCAGACATCAATTTCACCCCTCCACTTT
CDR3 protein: CTSSFQTSISPLHF

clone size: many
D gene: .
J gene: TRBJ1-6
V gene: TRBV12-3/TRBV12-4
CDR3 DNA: TGTGCCAGCAGTTTGCCCGAATCACCCCTCCACTTT
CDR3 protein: CASSLPESPLHF

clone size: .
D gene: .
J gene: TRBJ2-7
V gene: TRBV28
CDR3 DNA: TGTGCCAGCATGGCGGGCTCCCGAGGGGAGCAGTACTTC
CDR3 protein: CASMAGSRGEQYF

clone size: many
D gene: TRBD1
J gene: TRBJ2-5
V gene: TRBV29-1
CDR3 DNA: TGCAGCGTTGGGCCTACAGGGGGCTGGCAAGAGACCCAGTACTTC
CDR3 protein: CSVGPTGGWQETQYF

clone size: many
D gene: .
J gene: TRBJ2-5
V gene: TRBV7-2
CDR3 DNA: TGTGCCAGCAGCTCCTCAGCCGGTGCGACCCAGTACTTC
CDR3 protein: CASSSSAGATQYF

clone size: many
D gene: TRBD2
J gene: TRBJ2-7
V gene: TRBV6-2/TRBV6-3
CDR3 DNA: TGTGCCAGCAGTCAGGAGGCCGGGACTAGCGGGAGCGAGCAGTACTTC
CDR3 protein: CASSQEAGTSGSEQYF

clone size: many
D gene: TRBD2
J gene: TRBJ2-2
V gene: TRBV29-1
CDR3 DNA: TGCAGCGTAGCGGGAGGGAACACCGGGGAGCTGTTTTTT
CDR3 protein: CSVAGGNTGELFF

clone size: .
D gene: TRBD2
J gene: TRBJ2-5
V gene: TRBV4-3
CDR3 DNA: TGCGCCAGCAGCCAGGGTGGGACTAGCGGTCTCCAAGAGACCCAGTACTTC
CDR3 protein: CASSQGGTSGLQETQYF

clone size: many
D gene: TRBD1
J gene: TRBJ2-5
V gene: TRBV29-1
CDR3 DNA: TGCAGCGTAGACAGGGGCGACCAAGAGACCCAGTACTTC
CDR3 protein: CSVDRGDQETQYF

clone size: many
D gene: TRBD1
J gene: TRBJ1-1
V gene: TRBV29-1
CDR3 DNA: TGCAGCGTTGCGGGACAGAGCACTGAAGCTTTCTTT
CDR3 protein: CSVAGQSTEAFF

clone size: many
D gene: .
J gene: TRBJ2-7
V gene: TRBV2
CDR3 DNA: TGTGCCAGCAGTGAAGCATCGGCAGATCGGCACGAGCAGTACTTC
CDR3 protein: CASSEASADRHEQYF

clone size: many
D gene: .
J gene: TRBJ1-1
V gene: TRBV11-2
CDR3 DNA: TGTGCCAGCAGTACCGCGAGTACAAGGGCTTTCTTT
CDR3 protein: CASSTASTRAFF

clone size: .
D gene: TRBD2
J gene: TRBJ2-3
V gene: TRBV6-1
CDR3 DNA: TGTGCCAGCAGCCCCCTGCGGGCTAGCGGGAGGGCCTGGGTAGATACGCAGTATTTT
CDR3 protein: CASSPLRASGRAWVDTQYF

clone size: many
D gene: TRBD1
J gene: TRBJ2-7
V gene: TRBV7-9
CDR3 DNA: TGTGCCAGCAGCTTATTTCCCGTGGGACAGCTCCCTTACGAGCAGTACTTC
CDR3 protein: CASSLFPVGQLPYEQYF

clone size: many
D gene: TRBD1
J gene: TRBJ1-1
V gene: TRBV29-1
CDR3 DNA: TGCAGCGTTAACAGGGGGCGAGGCACTGAAGCTTTCTTT
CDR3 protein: CSVNRGRGTEAFF